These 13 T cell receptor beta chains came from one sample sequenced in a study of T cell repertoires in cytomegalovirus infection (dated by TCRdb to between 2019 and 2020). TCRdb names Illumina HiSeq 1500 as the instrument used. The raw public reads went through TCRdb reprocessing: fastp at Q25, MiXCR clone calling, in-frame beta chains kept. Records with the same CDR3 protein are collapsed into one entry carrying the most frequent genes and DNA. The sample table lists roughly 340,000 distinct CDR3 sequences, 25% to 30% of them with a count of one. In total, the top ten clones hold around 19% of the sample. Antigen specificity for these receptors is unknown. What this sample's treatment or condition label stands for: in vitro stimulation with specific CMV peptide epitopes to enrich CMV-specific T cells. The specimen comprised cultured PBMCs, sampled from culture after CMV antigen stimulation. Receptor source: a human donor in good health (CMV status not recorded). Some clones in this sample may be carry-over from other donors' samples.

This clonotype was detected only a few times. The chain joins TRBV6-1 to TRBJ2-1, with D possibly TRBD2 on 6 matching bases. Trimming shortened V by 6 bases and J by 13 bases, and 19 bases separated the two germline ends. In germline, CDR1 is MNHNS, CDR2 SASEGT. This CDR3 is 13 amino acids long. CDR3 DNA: TGTGCCAGCAGGCGGGGAGGACGATCCTCTCAGTTCTTC. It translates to CASRRGGRSSQFF.

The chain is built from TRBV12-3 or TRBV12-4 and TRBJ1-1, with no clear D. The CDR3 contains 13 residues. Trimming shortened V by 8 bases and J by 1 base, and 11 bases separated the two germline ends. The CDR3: CASERAGNTEAFF. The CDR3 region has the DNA TGTGCCAGCGAACGGGCTGGGAACACTGAAGCTTTCTTT.

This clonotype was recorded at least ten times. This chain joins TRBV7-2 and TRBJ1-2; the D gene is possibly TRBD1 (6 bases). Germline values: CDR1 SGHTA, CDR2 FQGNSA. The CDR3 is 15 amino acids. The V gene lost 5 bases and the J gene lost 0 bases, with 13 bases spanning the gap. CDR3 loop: CASSSRGKANYGYTF. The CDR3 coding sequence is TGTGCCAGCAGCAGCAGGGGAAAAGCTAACTATGGCTACACCTTC.

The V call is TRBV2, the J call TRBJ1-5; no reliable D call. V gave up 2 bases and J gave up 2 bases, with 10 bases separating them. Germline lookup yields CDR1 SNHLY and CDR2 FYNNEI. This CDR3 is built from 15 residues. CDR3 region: CASSEFTSGNQPQHF. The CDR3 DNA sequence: TGTGCCAGCAGTGAATTCACATCGGGCAATCAGCCCCAGCATTTT.

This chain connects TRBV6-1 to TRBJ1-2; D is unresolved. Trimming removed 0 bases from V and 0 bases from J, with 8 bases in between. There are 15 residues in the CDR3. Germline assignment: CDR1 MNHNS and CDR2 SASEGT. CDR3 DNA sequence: TGTGCCAGCAGTGAAGCGGGAGGGCCTAACTATGGCTACACCTTC. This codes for CASSEAGGPNYGYTF.

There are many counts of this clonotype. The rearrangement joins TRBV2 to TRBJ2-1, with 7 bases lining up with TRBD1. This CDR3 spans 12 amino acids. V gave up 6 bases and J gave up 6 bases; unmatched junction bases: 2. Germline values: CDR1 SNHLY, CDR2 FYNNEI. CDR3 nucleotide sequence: TGTGCCAGCAGGGGACAGTCCAATGAGCAGTTCTTC. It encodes CASRGQSNEQFF.

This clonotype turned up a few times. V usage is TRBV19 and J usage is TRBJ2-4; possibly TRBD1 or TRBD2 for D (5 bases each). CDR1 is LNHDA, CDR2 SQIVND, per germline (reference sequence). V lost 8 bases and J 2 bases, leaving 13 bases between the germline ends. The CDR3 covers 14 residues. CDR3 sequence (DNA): TGTGCCAGTGCAGGTGGGGGAACCAAAAACATTCAGTACTTC. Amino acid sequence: CASAGGGTKNIQYF.

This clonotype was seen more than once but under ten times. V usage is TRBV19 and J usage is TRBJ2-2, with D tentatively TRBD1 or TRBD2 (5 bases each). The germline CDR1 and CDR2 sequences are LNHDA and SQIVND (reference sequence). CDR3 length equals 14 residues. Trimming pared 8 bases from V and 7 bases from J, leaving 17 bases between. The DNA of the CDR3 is TGTGCCAGTGTCCGGGACCGGACCAGCGGGGAGCTGTTTTTT. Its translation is CASVRDRTSGELFF. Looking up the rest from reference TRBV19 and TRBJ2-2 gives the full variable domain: DGGITQSPKYLFRKEGQNVTLSCEQNLNHDAMYWYRQDPGQGLRLIYYSQIVNDFQKGDIAEGYSVSREKKESFPLTVTSAQKNPTAFYLCASVRDRTSGELFFGEGSRLTVL.

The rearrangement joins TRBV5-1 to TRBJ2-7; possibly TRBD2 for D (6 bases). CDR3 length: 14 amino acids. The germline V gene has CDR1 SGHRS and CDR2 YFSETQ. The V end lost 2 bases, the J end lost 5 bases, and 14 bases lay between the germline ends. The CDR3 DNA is TGCGCCAGCAGCTTTTTAGGGGAGGCCCACGAGCAGTACTTC. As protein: CASSFLGEAHEQYF.

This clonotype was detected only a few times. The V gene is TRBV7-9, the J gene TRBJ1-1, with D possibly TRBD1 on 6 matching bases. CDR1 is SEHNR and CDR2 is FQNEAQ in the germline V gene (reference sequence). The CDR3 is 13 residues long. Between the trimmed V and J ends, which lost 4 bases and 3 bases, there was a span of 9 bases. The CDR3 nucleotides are TGTGCCAGCAGCTCTCCAGGGGACACTGAAGCTTTCTTT. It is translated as CASSSPGDTEAFF.

The CDR3 coding sequence is TGTGCCAGCAGTTTACAGGGGGAACTACCCCCCTACACCTTC. Translating gives CASSLQGELPPYTF. This chain connects TRBV27 to TRBJ1-2; TRBD1 agrees at 7 bases. The V gene end was trimmed by 2 bases and the J gene end by 10 bases; junction bases not matched to a gene: 10. There are 14 residues in the CDR3. The V gene's germline CDR1 is MNHEY and CDR2 SMNVEV (reference sequence).

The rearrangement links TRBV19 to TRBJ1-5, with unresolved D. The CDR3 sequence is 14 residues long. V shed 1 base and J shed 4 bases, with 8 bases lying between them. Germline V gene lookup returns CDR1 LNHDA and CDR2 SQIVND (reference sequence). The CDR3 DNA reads TGTGCCAGTAGTATAGTATCCGGGAATCAGCCCCAGCATTTT. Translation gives CASSIVSGNQPQHF.

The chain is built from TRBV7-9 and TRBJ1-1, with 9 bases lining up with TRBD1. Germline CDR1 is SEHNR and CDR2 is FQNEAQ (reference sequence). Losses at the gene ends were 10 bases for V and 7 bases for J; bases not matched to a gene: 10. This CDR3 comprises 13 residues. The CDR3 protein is CATRQGDQIEAFF. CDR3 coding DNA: TGTGCCACTCGACAGGGGGATCAAATTGAAGCTTTCTTT. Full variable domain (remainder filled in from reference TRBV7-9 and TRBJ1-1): DTGVSQNPRHKITKRGQNVTFRCDPISEHNRLYWYRQTLGQGPEFLTYFQNEAQLEKSRLLSDRFSAERPKGSFSTLEIQRTEQGDSAMYLCATRQGDQIEAFFGQGTRLTVV.